A selection of T cell receptor beta chains follows, all from one sample in a study of T cell responses to AZD1222 COVID-19 vaccine. Profiled with immunoSEQ multiplex PCR; TCRdb holds only in-frame clones, not every one. The table lists some 150,000 clones, about 90% of them singletons. Sequenced here: peripheral blood, sampled on day 0 of MenACWY control vaccination. These receptors were obtained from an adult in good health. Each CDR3 is given with its conserved first and last residue. D genes are given only for firm matches. Only some rows state a clone size, as once, few, many or a class for expanded clones.

V gene	clone size	D gene	J gene	CDR3 DNA	CDR3 protein
TRBV12-3/TRBV12-4	NA	NA	TRBJ1-2	TGTGCCAGCAGCCGGGGGGCTTTTAATGGCTACACCTTC	CASSRGAFNGYTF
TRBV7-9	NA	TRBD1	TRBJ2-2	TGTGCCAGCAGCTCCCAACGCCGGGACAGGGGAGGCACCGGGGAGCTGTTTTTT	CASSSQRRDRGGTGELFF
TRBV30	NA	TRBD2	TRBJ2-1	TGTGCCTGGAGTCCTTTGAGGACTAGCATGTCCTACAATGAGCAGTTCTTC	CAWSPLRTSMSYNEQFF
TRBV5-6	NA	NA	TRBJ2-7	TGTGCCAGCAGCTTGCCAGGGGCCGAGCAGTACTTC	CASSLPGAEQYF
TRBV3-1/TRBV3-2	once	NA	TRBJ2-6	TGTGCCAGCAGCCAAAGGGGGTCCAACTCTGGGGCCAACGTCCTGACTTTC	CASSQRGSNSGANVLTF
TRBV28	NA	NA	TRBJ1-6	TGTGCCAGCAAAGACGGTGGTAATTCACCCCTCCATTTT	CASKDGGNSPLHF
TRBV2	once	TRBD1	TRBJ1-6	TGTGCCAGCAGTTTACAAGGGACAGGGCCTTCACCCCTCCACTTT	CASSLQGTGPSPLHF
TRBV5-1	NA	NA	TRBJ2-2	TGCGCCAGCAGCTTGGCGGTAGCTTACACCGGGGAGCTGTTTTTT	CASSLAVAYTGELFF
TRBV2	NA	NA	TRBJ1-1	TGTGCCAGCAAGGTTGCAGGGGCGCCCTTGAACACTGAAGCTTTCTTT	CASKVAGAPLNTEAFF
TRBV4-1	once	TRBD2	TRBJ2-3	TGCGCCAGCAGCCAAGTCAGGGGACTAGCGGGGAGAGGTAGCACAGATACGCAGTATTTT	CASSQVRGLAGRGSTDTQYF
TRBV2	NA	NA	TRBJ2-2	TGTGCCAGCAGCACGGGACTCACCAGGGGGGAGCTGTTTTTT	CASSTGLTRGELFF
TRBV28	NA	NA	TRBJ1-5	TGTGCCAGCAGGGCAGCTAATCAGCCCCAGCATTTT	CASRAANQPQHF
TRBV24-1	NA	NA	TRBJ1-5	TGTGCCACCAGTCAGGGGCACAATCAGCCCCAGCATTTT	CATSQGHNQPQHF
TRBV27	NA	NA	TRBJ1-2	TGTGCCAGCCTTGTATCTGAATTTGACTCCAGGCACTATGGCTACACCTTC	CASLVSEFDSRHYGYTF
TRBV30	NA	NA	TRBJ2-6	TGTGCCTGGAGGGCAACTGGGGCCAACGTCCTGACTTTC	CAWRATGANVLTF
TRBV18	NA	NA	TRBJ2-4	TGTGCCAGCTCACTGGGAGCCAAAAACATTCAGTACTTC	CASSLGAKNIQYF
TRBV5-1	NA	NA	TRBJ1-3	TGCGCCAGCAGCTTGTATTGGGGGTCCGGAAACACCATATATTTT	CASSLYWGSGNTIYF
TRBV5-1	NA	TRBD1	TRBJ1-6	TGCGCCAGCAGCTTGAGCCGCGGACAGGGAAATTCACCCCTCCACTTT	CASSLSRGQGNSPLHF
TRBV11-2	NA	NA	TRBJ2-1	TGTGCCAGCAGCTTAGCAAGGGCACGGTTCTTC	CASSLARARFF
TRBV6-2/TRBV6-3	NA	NA	TRBJ1-5	TGTGCCAGCAGCTCCACAGGGCCCAATCAGCCCCAGCATTTT	CASSSTGPNQPQHF
TRBV7-2	NA	NA	TRBJ2-5	TGTGCCAGCAGCTTAGCGGGAGCCCAAGAGACCCAGTACTTC	CASSLAGAQETQYF
TRBV2	NA	TRBD1	TRBJ2-6	TGTGCCAGCAGTCTGACAGGGAATGGGGCCAACGTCCTGACTTTC	CASSLTGNGANVLTF
TRBV5-6	once	NA	TRBJ1-1	TGTGCCAGCAGCCCCTCGAAGGGGGGTATGAGGTCGACTGAAGCTTTCTTT	CASSPSKGGMRSTEAFF
TRBV7-3	NA	NA	TRBJ1-5	TGTGCCAGCAGCCAACCCTGGCAGTATGAGTCGGATCAGCCCCAGCATTTT	CASSQPWQYESDQPQHF
TRBV2	NA	NA	TRBJ1-5	TGTGCCAGCAGTGAAGCGCCCGGTCAGCCCCAGCATTTT	CASSEAPGQPQHF
TRBV30	NA	NA	TRBJ1-4	TGTGCCTGGAGTTTCCTAGGGTCTAATGAAAAACTGTTTTTT	CAWSFLGSNEKLFF
TRBV10-1	NA	NA	TRBJ2-7	TGCGCCAGCAGTGAGTTTGGGACTTCCCGCTCCTACGAGCAGTACTTC	CASSEFGTSRSYEQYF
TRBV5-6	NA	TRBD1	TRBJ1-4	TGTGCCAGCAGCTTGGGGACAGGGTTTGAAAAACTGTTTTTT	CASSLGTGFEKLFF
TRBV24-1	NA	TRBD2	TRBJ2-5	TGTGCCACCAGTGATTCGTTACAATCTAGCGGGAGTTATGAGACCCAGTACTTC	CATSDSLQSSGSYETQYF
TRBV30	NA	TRBD1	TRBJ2-5	TGTGCCTGGAGTCGGACAGGGAATCAAGAGACCCAGTACTTC	CAWSRTGNQETQYF
TRBV6-5	NA	NA	TRBJ1-2	TGTGCCAGCAGGGCCGGGGGTCTCAATTATGGCTACACCTTC	CASRAGGLNYGYTF
TRBV28	NA	NA	TRBJ2-4	TGTGCCAGCAGCCCTAGGCAGGGCTCAGGTAACATTCAGTACTTC	CASSPRQGSGNIQYF
TRBV5-4	NA	NA	TRBJ1-2	TGTGCCAGCAGCTTTAGTAGGGGTTGGGGCTATGGCTACACCTTC	CASSFSRGWGYGYTF
TRBV4-2	NA	NA	TRBJ2-5	TGTGCCAGCAGCCAAGATACCAGGGTAGGGGAGACCCAGTACTTC	CASSQDTRVGETQYF
TRBV4-1	NA	TRBD1	TRBJ1-3	TGCGCCAGCAGCCAAGATCGGGGACAGGGGGCCCTCTCTGGAAACACCATATATTTT	CASSQDRGQGALSGNTIYF
TRBV10-3	NA	NA	TRBJ2-7	TGTGCCATCAGTGAGTCGGGACTCTACGAGCAGTACTTC	CAISESGLYEQYF
TRBV4-1	NA	NA	TRBJ2-2	TGCGCCAGCAGCCCCCGGGACACCGAGAACACCGGGGAGCTGTTTTTT	CASSPRDTENTGELFF
TRBV11-2	once	TRBD2	TRBJ2-2	TGTGCCAGCAGCCCTATGGGGGGACTAGTTCCCGGGGAGCTGTTTTTT	CASSPMGGLVPGELFF
TRBV27	NA	NA	TRBJ1-1	TGTGCCAGCAGTTTCACAGGGCTTAACACTGAAGCTTTCTTT	CASSFTGLNTEAFF
TRBV28	NA	NA	TRBJ2-7	TGTGCCAGCAGAGCAGGGCGGGTCGGGGAGCAGTACTTC	CASRAGRVGEQYF
TRBV5-4	NA	NA	TRBJ2-5	TGTGCCAGCAGCTTGGTGGCGGTTAGGCAAGAGACCCAGTACTTC	CASSLVAVRQETQYF
TRBV18	NA	NA	TRBJ2-1	TGTGCCAGCTCAACACAAGTTTCCAACTACAATGAGCAGTTCTTC	CASSTQVSNYNEQFF
TRBV24-1	NA	TRBD2	TRBJ2-3	TGTGCCACCAGTGAAGGGACTAGCGGGGGGGTCACAGATACGCAGTATTTT	CATSEGTSGGVTDTQYF
TRBV7-9	once	TRBD2	TRBJ2-2	TGTGCCAGCAGCTTACCCATCTCTAGCGGGGGGAACACCGGGGAGCTGTTTTTT	CASSLPISSGGNTGELFF
TRBV27	NA	NA	TRBJ2-7	TGTGCCAGCAGTTTGATGGATTCCTCCTACGAGCAGTACTTC	CASSLMDSSYEQYF
TRBV5-1	NA	TRBD1	TRBJ1-3	TGCGCCAGCAGCTTGAGCCAGGGGGCGCGTGGAAACACCATATATTTT	CASSLSQGARGNTIYF
TRBV15	once	TRBD1	TRBJ2-7	TGTGCCACCAGCAGCACAGGGGGGGAGCAGTACTTC	CATSSTGGEQYF
TRBV5-1	NA	TRBD2	TRBJ2-2	TGCGCCAGCAGCCCTGGTGGTAGCGGGGGGACCGGGGAGCTGTTTTTT	CASSPGGSGGTGELFF
TRBV4-2	NA	TRBD1	TRBJ1-4	TGTGCCAGCAGCCAAGATTCGGGACAGGGTAGTGAAAAACTGTTTTTT	CASSQDSGQGSEKLFF
TRBV11-2	few	NA	TRBJ1-4	TGTGCCAGCAGCTTATCATCGGGGACTAATGAAAAACTGTTTTTT	CASSLSSGTNEKLFF
TRBV28	NA	NA	TRBJ1-5	TGTGCCAGCCGGAGCACCTTCAATCAGCCCCAGCATTTT	CASRSTFNQPQHF
TRBV5-4	NA	NA	TRBJ2-3	TGTGCCAGCAGCTCCCTCGGGGCGGGTTTCACAGATACGCAGTATTTT	CASSSLGAGFTDTQYF
TRBV6-5	once	NA	TRBJ1-2	TGTGCCAGCAGCATGGGATACGGACTTAACTATGGCTACACCTTC	CASSMGYGLNYGYTF